This T cell receptor beta chain was documented in a study of metastatic and nonmetastatic thyroid tumors. Whole-study context: It was across blood and tumor or nodule tissue from malignant and benign thyroid patients that repertoires were compared.

TCRdb reprocessed the PCR reads via MiXCR. The table records just over 15,000 clones, over 20% of them present only once. This CDR3 comprises 13 residues. V dropped 2 bases and J dropped 2 bases, with 6 bases sitting between them. The germline V gene has CDR1 MNHEY and CDR2 SMNVEV (reference sequence). All patients reached thyroid surgery having received no treatment beforehand. Sample: tumor tissue. The TCR was taken from a female donor with papillary thyroid cancer or a benign thyroid nodule (not recorded which). Some clones in this sample may be carry-over from other donors' samples. The gene calls are TRBV27 and TRBJ2-5; no definite D call. CDR3 DNA sequence: TGTGCCAGCAGTTTAAAGGGACAAGAGACCCAGTACTTC. Translating it yields CASSLKGQETQYF.